This paragraph covers one TCR beta chain sequence. Enrolled through a virtual design, the participants were between roughly 18 and 100 years of age and came from under 30 US areas. Cohort 3 recovery required two negative PCRs, clearance, or symptom resolution. This sample stems from a study of blood T cell repertoires in COVID-19. Study in general: The analysed material was cDNA or gDNA that came from T cells, B-cell-depleted T cells, or PBMCs.

In the authors' workflow: Reference gene primer amplification in the assay estimated nucleated cell counts. The protocol was immunoSEQ multiplex PCR, while the TCRdb copy is restricted to in-frame clones and leaves out a portion. That table is the source of V, J and clone size, and D and trimming were worked out from the DNA. The sample shows 200,000 to 250,000 clones, 86% of them seen only once. V shed 7 bases and J shed 0 bases, with 12 bases lying between them. The germline CDR1 and CDR2 sequences are SNHLY and FYNNEI. There are 14 residues in the CDR3. This clonotype was sampled from a woman aged 50 to 65 who had recovered from COVID-19. The chain combines TRBV2 with TRBJ1-1, with D tentatively TRBD1 (5 bases). The specimen sequenced was PBMCs or T cells enriched from blood (not recorded which). The CDR3 bases are TGTGCCAGCAACGGGGGGACGCTGAACACTGAAGCTTTCTTT. The encoded protein is CASNGGTLNTEAFF.